This note documents a single T cell receptor (beta chain) sequence. The V end was cut by 1 base, the J end by 1 base, with 11 bases between. Germline V lookup: CDR1 SGHTA, CDR2 FQGNSA. CDR3 size: 15 residues. Researchers used genomic DNA as the template to profile TCR beta VDJ and CDR3. In TCRdb, the reads were re-called with MiXCR into one record per CDR3 protein. This sample has about 270,000 distinct CDR3 sequences, with around 60% found just once. These data originate in a study of CD8+CD57+ T cells in acquired aplastic anemia. Background on the study: Recorded DNA amounts for sorted CD4+ and CD8+ cells had an average of around 3 ug.

Sequencing was performed on sorted CD4+, CD8+, or CD8+CD57+ T cells (not recorded which) from PBMCs. The receptor was derived from a human donor with severe aplastic anemia or a healthy control (not recorded which). The chain recombines TRBV7-2 with TRBJ2-7; D might be TRBD2 (5 bases). The CDR3 spells CASSLVGAPSYEQYF. CDR3 DNA sequence: TGTGCCAGCAGCTTAGTGGGAGCCCCTTCCTACGAGCAGTACTTC.